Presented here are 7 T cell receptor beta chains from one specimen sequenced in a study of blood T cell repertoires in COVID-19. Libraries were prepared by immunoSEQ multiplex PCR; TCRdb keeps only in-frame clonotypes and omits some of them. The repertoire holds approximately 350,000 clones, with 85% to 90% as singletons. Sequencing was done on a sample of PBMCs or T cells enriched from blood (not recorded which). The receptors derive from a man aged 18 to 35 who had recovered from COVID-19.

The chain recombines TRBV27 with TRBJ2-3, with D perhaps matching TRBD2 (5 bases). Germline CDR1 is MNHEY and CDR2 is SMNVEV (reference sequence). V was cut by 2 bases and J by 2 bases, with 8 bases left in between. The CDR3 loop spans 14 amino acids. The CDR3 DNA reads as TGTGCCAGCAGTTTACTAGCTTACACAGATACGCAGTATTTT. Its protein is CASSLLAYTDTQYF.

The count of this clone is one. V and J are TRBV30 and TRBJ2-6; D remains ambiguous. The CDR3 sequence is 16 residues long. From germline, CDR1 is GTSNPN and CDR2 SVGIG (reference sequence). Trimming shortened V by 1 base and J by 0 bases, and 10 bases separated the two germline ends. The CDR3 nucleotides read TGTGCCTGGAGTGACCCTACCATCTCTGGGGCCAACGTCCTGACTTTC. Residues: CAWSDPTISGANVLTF.

The CDR3 nucleotides are TGTGCCAGCAGCTCGCAGGGCAGGGCATATAATTCACCCCTCCACTTT. Protein: CASSSQGRAYNSPLHF. V and J are TRBV5-4 and TRBJ1-6, with D possibly TRBD1 on 5 matching bases. CDR3 length: 16 amino acids. The V and J ends lost 3 bases and 4 bases respectively, with 14 bases between them. Germline CDR1 reads SGHNT; CDR2 reads YYREEE (reference sequence).

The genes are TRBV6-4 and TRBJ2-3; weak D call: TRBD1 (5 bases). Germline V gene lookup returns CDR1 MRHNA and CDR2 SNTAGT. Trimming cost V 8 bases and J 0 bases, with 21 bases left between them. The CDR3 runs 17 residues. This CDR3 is CASAETAGPTSTDTQYF. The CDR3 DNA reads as TGTGCCAGCGCTGAGACAGCTGGGCCCACTAGCACAGATACGCAGTATTTT.

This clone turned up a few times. DNA for the CDR3: TGCAGTGCTAGTAGAGCAGGCTCCTACAATGAGCAGTTCTTC. Encoded protein: CSASRAGSYNEQFF. The chain couples TRBV20-1 to TRBJ2-1, with D unresolved. Trimming pared 3 bases from V and 0 bases from J, leaving 9 bases between. The length of the CDR3 is 14 residues. The germline V gene has CDR1 DFQATT and CDR2 SNEGSKA (reference sequence).

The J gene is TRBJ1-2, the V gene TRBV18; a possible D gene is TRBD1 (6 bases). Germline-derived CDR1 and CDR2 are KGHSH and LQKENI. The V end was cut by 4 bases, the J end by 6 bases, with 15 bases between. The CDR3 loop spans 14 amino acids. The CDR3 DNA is TGTGCCAGCTCACTGGACAGTACTTCCCATGGCTACACCTTC. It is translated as CASSLDSTSHGYTF.

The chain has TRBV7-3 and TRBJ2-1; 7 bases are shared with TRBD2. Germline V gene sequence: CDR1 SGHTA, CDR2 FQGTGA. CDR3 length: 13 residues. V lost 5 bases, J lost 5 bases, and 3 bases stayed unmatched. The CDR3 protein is CASSLGTNNEQFF. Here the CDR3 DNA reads TGTGCCAGCAGCCTCGGGACTAACAATGAGCAGTTCTTC.